The 27 T cell receptor beta chains given below trace back to one sample, sequenced in a study of patients and donors after allogeneic stem cell transplantation. TCRdb reprocessed the RT-PCR reads via MiXCR and lists one record per CDR3 protein. The sample holds about 230,000 distinct CDR3 sequences, 11% to 15% seen once. The sequencing input was blood, either unsorted or a sorted T cell fraction (not recorded which). The origin of the receptors is a human donor who was either an allogeneic HSCT recipient or a stem cell or donor lymphocyte infusion donor (not recorded which). It is not recorded whose cells these are; they may come from a transplant donor.

This clonotype was found a few times. The chain links TRBV7-9 to TRBJ1-3, with D uncertain. Germline V gene sequence: CDR1 SEHNR, CDR2 FQNEAQ (reference sequence). The ends were cut back, 0 bases at V and 9 bases at J, with 12 bases in the middle. This CDR3 contains 14 residues. CDR3 sequence (DNA): TGTGCCAGCAGCTTAGCGGAAGGTGCGGGCACCATATATTTT. Amino acids: CASSLAEGAGTIYF.

This clonotype was seen more than once but under ten times. The chain is built from TRBV19 and TRBJ2-7; possibly TRBD1 for D (5 bases). The CDR3 runs to 15 residues. Trimming left V 0 bases short and J 4 bases short, with 13 bases between. Germline V gene sequence: CDR1 LNHDA, CDR2 SQIVND (reference sequence). In DNA, the CDR3 is TGTGCCAGTAGTATAGACAGGGCATATCCTTACGAGCAGTACTTC. Amino acid sequence: CASSIDRAYPYEQYF.

The table lists this clonotype with many counts. The chain combines TRBV12-3 or TRBV12-4 with TRBJ2-1, with 14 positions matching TRBD2. V lost 8 bases and J lost 0; bases outside the gene matches: 3. The CDR3 covers 16 residues. CDR3 residues: CASGLAGGFSYNEQFF. Here the CDR3 DNA reads TGTGCCAGCGGACTAGCGGGAGGTTTCTCCTACAATGAGCAGTTCTTC.

This chain links TRBV19 with TRBJ2-3, with 9 bases matching TRBD2. This CDR3 comprises 16 residues. Germline V CDR1 and CDR2: LNHDA, SQIVND (reference sequence). The junction had 5 bases not matched to a gene; V was cut back by 3 bases and J by 1 base. The CDR3 DNA reads TGTGCCAGTAGTATCCAAACTAGCGGGCGCACAGATACGCAGTATTTT. Protein product: CASSIQTSGRTDTQYF.

The chain has TRBV10-3 and TRBJ1-6; D is perhaps TRBD1 (6 bases). Trimming took off 3 bases at V and 6 bases at J, with 12 bases between the two ends. The CDR3 is 15 residues long. The germline V gene encodes CDR1 ENHRY and CDR2 SYGVKD. CDR3 in DNA: TGTGCCATCAGTGAAACACCGGGGGCTAATTCACCCCTCCACTTT. Residues: CAISETPGANSPLHF.

The rearrangement uses TRBV10-3 and TRBJ1-3; 9 nucleotides align to TRBD1. Germline V gives CDR1 ENHRY, CDR2 SYGVKD. V shed 4 bases and J 7 bases; nucleotides not matched to a gene: 5. The CDR3 has 14 residues. The CDR3 sequence is CAISVTGGENTIYF. DNA for the CDR3: TGTGCCATCAGTGTAACAGGGGGCGAGAACACCATATATTTT.

The chain joins TRBV7-8 to TRBJ1-5; D remains unclear. The V end was cut by 6 bases, the J end by 0 bases, with 6 bases between. The CDR3 runs 13 residues. In germline, CDR1 is SGHVS, CDR2 FQNEAQ. The CDR3 is CASSFYSNQPQHF. The CDR3 DNA follows: TGTGCCAGCAGTTTTTATAGCAATCAGCCCCAGCATTTT.

This clonotype was detected many times. V is TRBV4-1 and J is TRBJ1-4; D uncertain. Germline V gene lookup returns CDR1 MGHRA and CDR2 YSYEKL. CDR3 length equals 15 residues. V dropped 0 bases and J dropped 6 bases, with 11 bases sitting between them. CDR3 in amino acids: CASSQDGGGDEKLFF. The CDR3 nucleotides are TGCGCCAGCAGCCAAGATGGCGGCGGAGATGAAAAACTGTTTTTT.

In its sample, this clonotype was seen a few times. The gene calls are TRBV7-2 and TRBJ1-5; TRBD1 agrees at 8 bases. The germline CDR1 and CDR2 sequences are SGHTA and FQGNSA. Unmatched junction bases numbered 10, after V lost 5 bases and J lost 7 bases. The CDR3 has 15 amino acids. CDR3 loop: CASSLGQGHKQPQHF. CDR3 nucleotides: TGTGCCAGCAGCCTTGGACAGGGACATAAACAGCCCCAGCATTTT.

This clonotype was seen only a few times. The chain carries TRBV7-9 and TRBJ2-1; D ambiguous. CDR3 length equals 12 residues. The V end was cut by 5 bases, the J end by 12 bases, with 14 bases between. Germline values: CDR1 SEHNR, CDR2 FQNEAQ (reference sequence). The CDR3 spells CASSPDFSGQFF. The DNA of the CDR3 is TGTGCCAGCAGCCCCGATTTTTCTGGGCAGTTCTTC.

This clonotype was detected ten times or more. This chain uses TRBV12-3 or TRBV12-4 with TRBJ1-2; weak D call: TRBD1 (6 bases). Trimming shortened V by 4 bases and J by 3 bases, and 12 bases separated the two germline ends. The CDR3 runs to 14 residues. The CDR3 reads CASSSSGGYYGYTF. Here the CDR3 DNA reads TGTGCCAGCAGTTCCTCCGGGGGCTACTATGGCTACACCTTC.

The V gene is TRBV6-1, the J gene TRBJ2-1, with 8 bases matching TRBD1. Germline CDR1 is MNHNS and CDR2 is SASEGT. The CDR3 runs to 14 residues. V lost 6 bases and J lost 3; bases outside the gene matches: 4. The CDR3 DNA reads as TGTGCCAGCAGATTAGACAGGGGCTACAATGAGCAGTTCTTC. Amino acids: CASRLDRGYNEQFF.

V and J are TRBV11-2 and TRBJ2-1; 8 positions agree with TRBD2. The germline V gene encodes CDR1 SGHAT and CDR2 FQNNGV. The CDR3 runs to 14 residues. Unmatched junction bases numbered 4, after V lost 5 bases and J lost 4 bases. The CDR3 coding sequence is TGTGCCAGCAGCACAAGCGGGAGATACAATGAGCAGTTCTTC. It codes for CASSTSGRYNEQFF.

This clonotype appeared a few times. The rearrangement links TRBV19 to TRBJ1-5; D possibly corresponds to TRBD1 (5 bases). CDR3 length equals 15 residues. The germline V gene has CDR1 LNHDA and CDR2 SQIVND (reference sequence). Trimming took off 4 bases at V and 7 bases at J, with 17 bases between the two ends. CDR3: CASSKRGREGQPQHF. For the CDR3, the DNA is TGTGCCAGTAGTAAAAGGGGACGAGAGGGACAGCCCCAGCATTTT.

The table lists this clonotype with many counts. The gene calls are TRBV7-9 and TRBJ2-3; 12 positions match TRBD2. Germline CDR1 and CDR2: SEHNR and FQNEAQ (reference sequence). The CDR3 length is 17 residues. J lost 4 bases, V lost 0 bases, and 5 bases had no gene match. The CDR3 bases are TGTGCCAGCAGCTTAGCGCGACTAGCGGGGGTTGCAGATACGCAGTATTTT. Amino acids: CASSLARLAGVADTQYF.

This rearrangement joins TRBV6-1 to TRBJ1-4; 10 nucleotides agree with TRBD1. CDR3 size: 14 residues. In germline, CDR1 is MNHNS, CDR2 SASEGT. The trim removed 7 bases at V and 8 bases at J, leaving 7 bases unmatched. The DNA of the CDR3 is TGTGCCAGCACCCGGGACAGGGGCGGCGAAAAACTGTTTTTT. This gives the protein CASTRDRGGEKLFF.

The sample holds a few counts of this clonotype. The chain carries TRBV20-1 and TRBJ2-1; 13 nucleotides match TRBD2. Germline CDR1 DFQATT, CDR2 SNEGSKA (reference sequence). The CDR3 sequence is 15 residues long. Trimming cost V 6 bases and J 4 bases; bases outside gene matches: 6. This chain's CDR3 is CSASTTSGRYNEQFF. CDR3 sequence (DNA): TGCAGTGCCTCCACGACTAGCGGGAGGTACAATGAGCAGTTCTTC.

This clonotype was detected many times. This rearrangement joins TRBV12-3 or TRBV12-4 to TRBJ1-2; D may be TRBD1 (5 bases). The CDR3 extends over 13 amino acids. Between the trimmed V and J ends, which lost 5 bases and 6 bases, there was a span of 13 bases. Here the CDR3 DNA reads TGTGCCAGCAGTGAACGGGACTTTGATGGCTACACCTTC. It translates to CASSERDFDGYTF.

In its sample, this clonotype was seen many times. This sequence joins TRBV4-2 and TRBJ2-1; no clear D gene. This CDR3 comprises 12 residues. Trimming shortened V by 6 bases and J by 0 bases, and 3 bases separated the two germline ends. Germline V gives CDR1 LGHNA, CDR2 YNFKEQ. CDR3 DNA: TGTGCCAGCAGTGGCTCCTACAATGAGCAGTTCTTC. It encodes CASSGSYNEQFF.

V usage is TRBV5-6 and J usage is TRBJ2-7; 8 positions match TRBD2. Trimming at V came to 2 bases and at J to 0 bases, leaving 10 bases not matched to a gene. The germline CDR1 and CDR2 sequences are SGHDT and YYEEEE. The CDR3 is 17 amino acids. The CDR3 here is CASSFVGGLAVSYEQYF. The CDR3 coding sequence is TGTGCCAGCAGCTTTGTGGGAGGACTAGCAGTCTCCTACGAGCAGTACTTC.

This chain joins TRBV27 and TRBJ2-2, with D unclear. CDR3 length equals 13 residues. CDR1 and CDR2 from the germline V gene are MNHEY and SMNVEV (reference sequence). V was pared by 2 bases and J by 6 bases, with 7 bases between. CDR3 DNA: TGTGCCAGCAGTTTACTCTTTGCCGGGGAGCTGTTTTTT. This translates into CASSLLFAGELFF.

This chain connects TRBV2 to TRBJ1-2; 9 bases fit TRBD1. CDR1 and CDR2 from the germline V gene are SNHLY and FYNNEI. The CDR3 runs to 13 residues. The V and J ends lost 6 bases and 7 bases, in that order; junction bases with no gene match: 6. The DNA of the CDR3 is TGTGCCAGCAGCGCAACAGGGGGCGTTGGCTACACCTTC. It is translated as CASSATGGVGYTF.

J is TRBJ2-7 and V is TRBV11-1, with TRBD1 matching over 8 bases. CDR1 is SGHAT, CDR2 FQDESV, per germline (reference sequence). The trim removed 1 base at V and 7 bases at J, leaving 6 bases unmatched. There are 14 residues in the CDR3. In DNA form, the CDR3 reads TGTGCCAGCAGCTTAGTCGACAGGGGCGGAGAGCAGTACTTC. Translating gives CASSLVDRGGEQYF.

The chain joins TRBV27 to TRBJ2-3; D is ambiguous. Trimming shortened V by 5 bases and J by 4 bases, and 16 bases separated the two germline ends. Germline V gene data show CDR1 as MNHEY and CDR2 as SMNVEV (reference sequence). This CDR3 is 15 amino acids long. In DNA, the CDR3 is TGTGCCAGCAGTCCTAACGGCCTTACATCAGATACGCAGTATTTT. It translates to CASSPNGLTSDTQYF.

The chain employs TRBV20-1 and TRBJ2-5; the D gene is possibly TRBD2 (5 bases). The CDR3 totals 16 residues. Trimming removed 3 bases at V and 2 bases at J, with 19 bases between. Germline-derived CDR1 and CDR2 are DFQATT and SNEGSKA (reference sequence). The CDR3 nucleotides are TGCAGTGCTAGTCACCCGGGGAGAGCGGCACAAGAGACCCAGTACTTC. Protein product: CSASHPGRAAQETQYF.

This clonotype occurred many times. This chain links TRBV2 with TRBJ1-1, with 8 positions matching TRBD1. The V segment lost 8 bases and the J segment 6 bases; nucleotides outside the gene matches: 8. CDR3 length equals 13 residues. CDR1 and CDR2 from the germline V gene are SNHLY and FYNNEI. CDR3 DNA sequence: TGTGCCAGCGTCCGACAGGGGATCCCTGAAGCTTTCTTT. Translated, it gives CASVRQGIPEAFF. Complete variable domain (other parts from reference TRBV2 and TRBJ1-1): EPEVTQTPSHQVTQMGQEVILRCVPISNHLYFYWYRQILGQKVEFLVSFYNNEISEKSEIFDDQFSVERPDGSNFTLKIRSTKLEDSAMYFCASVRQGIPEAFFGQGTRLTVV.

This clonotype was counted ten times or more. The chain combines TRBV11-1 with TRBJ2-6; 15 nucleotides line up with TRBD2. From germline, CDR1 is SGHAT and CDR2 FQDESV (reference sequence). This CDR3 spans 22 amino acids. V shed 1 base and J 1 base; nucleotides not matched to a gene: 11. CDR3 nucleotides: TGTGCCAGCAGCTTAGTAGTCGGGACTAGCGGGAGGAGTATATCTGGGGCCAACGTCCTGACTTTC. Translating it yields CASSLVVGTSGRSISGANVLTF.